This T cell receptor (beta chain) stems from a study of cytomegalovirus exposure and HLA in healthy donors. This clone has more than one count but fewer than ten. What it binds is unknown. The PCR ran on 60 Vbeta and 13 Jbeta primers. The repertoire was sequenced with immunoSEQ multiplex PCR; TCRdb's copy has only in-frame clones and lacks some. The data contain around 62,000 clones, 60% to 80% of them seen just once; the ten biggest clones take up about 8.2%. The CDR3 is 13 amino acids. Trimming at V came to 8 bases and at J to 7 bases, leaving 6 bases not matched to a gene. Germline CDR1 MNHEY, CDR2 SVGAGI. Study outcomes and limitations: Later analysis revealed greater clonal expansion in HLA-associated TCR beta chains than in equally common others. Common viral pathogens were later found to be apparently linked to several of the most significant clusters. The dataset shows that most TCR sequences were rare, while some public TCRs occurred in many donors.

This sequence was found in a man in his fifties or sixties in good health and CMV-seropositive. Sequencing was done on a sample of PBMCs. J is TRBJ2-3 and V is TRBV6-5; 10 positions match TRBD2. The CDR3 DNA is TGTGCCAGCGTAGCGGGAGGTTCCTATACGCAGTATTTT. Protein product: CASVAGGSYTQYF.